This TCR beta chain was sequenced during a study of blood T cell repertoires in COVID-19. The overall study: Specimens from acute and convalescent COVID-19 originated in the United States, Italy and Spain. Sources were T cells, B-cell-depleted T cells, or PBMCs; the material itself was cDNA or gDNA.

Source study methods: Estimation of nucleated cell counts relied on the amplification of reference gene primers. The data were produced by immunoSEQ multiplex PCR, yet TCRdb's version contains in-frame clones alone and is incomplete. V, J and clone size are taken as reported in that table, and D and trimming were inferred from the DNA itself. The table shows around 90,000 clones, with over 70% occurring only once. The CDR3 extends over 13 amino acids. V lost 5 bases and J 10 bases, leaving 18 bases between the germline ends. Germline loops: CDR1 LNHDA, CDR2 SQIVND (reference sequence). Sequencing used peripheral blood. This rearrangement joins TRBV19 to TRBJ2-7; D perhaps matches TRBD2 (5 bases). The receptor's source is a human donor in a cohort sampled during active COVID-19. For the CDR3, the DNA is TGTGCCAGTAGTTCATCGGGGTCTTATCTCCAGTACTTC. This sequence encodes CASSSSGSYLQYF. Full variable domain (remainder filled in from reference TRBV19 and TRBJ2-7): DGGITQSPKYLFRKEGQNVTLSCEQNLNHDAMYWYRQDPGQGLRLIYYSQIVNDFQKGDIAEGYSVSREKKESFPLTVTSAQKNPTAFYLCASSSSGSYLQYFGPGTRLTVT.